This T cell receptor beta chain stems from a study of blood T cells in healthy people across ages. As for this clonotype: Its antigen is still unknown.

Study outcomes and limitations: Naive and antigen-experienced cells could not be conclusively compared, given unsorted PBMCs.

A sample-barcoded 5' primer and a J-beta primer mix were used in a second PCR of about 6 to 12 cycles. Each CDR3 protein is one row after TCRdb ran MiXCR on the 5' RACE reads. This table holds some 850,000 distinct CDR3 sequences, 20% to 30% found once. Isolation recovered at least 7 million PBMCs from every sample. The amount of total RNA extracted per sample was at least 5.5 micrograms. V was pared by 2 bases and J by 3 bases, with 10 bases between. The CDR3 contains 15 residues. Germline CDR1 SEHNR, CDR2 FQNEAQ (reference sequence). Another study also made use of these data, one on T cells of mothers and their children.

The V gene is TRBV7-9, the J gene TRBJ1-4; D call uncertain. The sequence derives from a boy younger than 18 in good health. Sequencing used blood. The DNA for the CDR3 is TGTGCCAGCAGCTTACGTCCAGAGTCTAATGAAAAACTGTTTTTT. This gives the protein CASSLRPESNEKLFF.